This is a list of T cell receptor beta chains from one sample in a study of blood T cell repertoires in COVID-19. Only in-frame clones appear in the TCRdb table, and some are missing; sequencing was by immunoSEQ multiplex PCR. Of 60,000 to 65,000 clones in the sample, about 70% were seen once. Source material: peripheral blood. The origin of the receptors is a human donor in a cohort sampled during active COVID-19. Both conserved end residues are part of each CDR3. D genes are given only for firm matches. Size values are once, few and many counts, or a class for expanded clones, and some rows have none.

V: TRBV19
D: NA
size: few
J: TRBJ1-1
DNA: TGTGCCAGTAGTATCGGAGGGGCGAACACTGAAGCTTTCTTT
CDR3: CASSIGGANTEAFF

V: TRBV5-1
D: TRBD2
size: NA
J: TRBJ2-3
DNA: TGCGCCAGCAGCTCCCTAATAGCGGGGGGATTCGCAGATACGCAGTATTTT
CDR3: CASSSLIAGGFADTQYF

V: TRBV21-1
D: NA
size: NA
J: TRBJ2-3
DNA: TGTGCCAGCAGTCCAATTCACTGCGGGGAGGTCCACACAGATACGCAGTATTTT
CDR3: CASSPIHCGEVHTDTQYF

V: TRBV30
D: TRBD2
size: NA
J: TRBJ2-1
DNA: TGTGCCTGGAAAACCGGGACTAGCGGTCACTACAATGAGCAGTTCTTC
CDR3: CAWKTGTSGHYNEQFF

V: TRBV6-5
D: TRBD2
size: NA
J: TRBJ2-5
DNA: TGTGCCAGCAGTTACTCACTAGCGGCGACACAAGAGACCCAGTACTTC
CDR3: CASSYSLAATQETQYF

V: TRBV6-6
D: TRBD1
size: NA
J: TRBJ2-1
DNA: TGTGCCAGCAGGACCGGGACAGGGCACTACAATGAGCAGTTCTTC
CDR3: CASRTGTGHYNEQFF

V: TRBV7-7
D: TRBD1
size: few
J: TRBJ1-5
DNA: TGTGCCAGCAGCTTAGGTAGGGACAGGAGCCACCTCTTTCAGCCCCAGCATTTT
CDR3: CASSLGRDRSHLFQPQHF

V: TRBV6-1
D: TRBD2
size: NA
J: TRBJ2-5
DNA: TGTGCCAGCAGTGAACGGGGGGTAGGAGAGACCCAGTACTTC
CDR3: CASSERGVGETQYF

V: TRBV3-1/TRBV3-2
D: NA
size: NA
J: TRBJ2-7
DNA: TGTGCCAGCAGCCTAGGACAGAGCTCCTACGAGCAGTACTTC
CDR3: CASSLGQSSYEQYF

V: TRBV7-8
D: NA
size: NA
J: TRBJ2-2
DNA: TGTGCCAGCAGCTTAGCCGAGAGGTCCGGGGAGCTGTTTTTT
CDR3: CASSLAERSGELFF

V: TRBV28
D: TRBD1
size: NA
J: TRBJ2-1
DNA: TGTGCCAGCAGCTTGACAGGGGGGGGCAATGAGCAGTTCTTC
CDR3: CASSLTGGGNEQFF

V: TRBV5-4
D: NA
size: NA
J: TRBJ1-1
DNA: TGTGCCAGCAGCTCCAAGACAGGGAACACTGAAGCTTTCTTT
CDR3: CASSSKTGNTEAFF

V: TRBV11-1
D: TRBD1
size: NA
J: TRBJ2-7
DNA: TGTGCCAGCAGCCCACTTGGACAGGGGCCATCCGAGCAGTACTTC
CDR3: CASSPLGQGPSEQYF

V: TRBV2
D: TRBD1
size: few
J: TRBJ2-5
DNA: TGTGCCAGCAGTCCGGGACAGGGTCGCCAAGAGACCCAGTACTTC
CDR3: CASSPGQGRQETQYF

V: TRBV11-2
D: NA
size: NA
J: TRBJ1-1
DNA: TGTGCCAGCAGCTCTGCAGGCACTGAAGCTTTCTTT
CDR3: CASSSAGTEAFF

V: TRBV10-3
D: NA
size: NA
J: TRBJ2-2
DNA: TGTGCCATCAGTGAGTCGCCGGCGAACACCGGGGAGCTGTTTTTT
CDR3: CAISESPANTGELFF

V: TRBV5-6
D: NA
size: NA
J: TRBJ1-4
DNA: TGTGCCAGCAGCCAAAGGACAGTCGGAAAACTGTTTTTT
CDR3: CASSQRTVGKLFF

V: TRBV5-1
D: NA
size: NA
J: TRBJ1-4
DNA: TGCGCCAGCAGTCTGGGCTGGTCGACAGGTACGAGTGCAGGTGAAAAACTGTTTTTT
CDR3: CASSLGWSTGTSAGEKLFF

V: TRBV12-3/TRBV12-4
D: NA
size: medium-sized
J: TRBJ2-2
DNA: TGTGCCAGCAGTACGGGGGTCGGGGAGCTGTTTTTT
CDR3: CASSTGVGELFF

V: TRBV5-4
D: TRBD1
size: NA
J: TRBJ2-7
DNA: TGTGCCAGCAGGAGGGACAGGGGGAGTATCTACGAGCAGTACTTC
CDR3: CASRRDRGSIYEQYF

V: TRBV28
D: TRBD2
size: few
J: TRBJ2-7
DNA: TGTGCCAGCAGTTTAGTGGGACTAGCGGCGGCCGAGCAGTACTTC
CDR3: CASSLVGLAAAEQYF

V: TRBV7-9
D: NA
size: NA
J: TRBJ1-2
DNA: TGTGCCAGCAGCTTAGGGACACCCAGCGCCTACACCTTC
CDR3: CASSLGTPSAYTF

V: TRBV6-1
D: TRBD2
size: NA
J: TRBJ2-5
DNA: TGTGCCAGCAGTGAAGAAGGGGCACTAGCGGGCCAAGAGACCCAGTACTTC
CDR3: CASSEEGALAGQETQYF

V: TRBV11-3
D: NA
size: NA
J: TRBJ2-1
DNA: TGTGCCAGCAGCCCGGGGGGCCCCTACAATGAGCAGTTCTTC
CDR3: CASSPGGPYNEQFF

V: TRBV28
D: NA
size: few
J: TRBJ2-7
DNA: TGTGCCAGCAGTTCCAGCTACGAGCAGTACTTC
CDR3: CASSSSYEQYF

V: TRBV30
D: NA
size: NA
J: TRBJ1-6
DNA: TGTGCCTGCCGACAAAGCAATTCACCCCTCCACTTT
CDR3: CACRQSNSPLHF

V: TRBV9
D: TRBD2
size: NA
J: TRBJ2-1
DNA: TGTGCCAGCAGCACCGGACTAGCGGCGGAGCAGTTCTTC
CDR3: CASSTGLAAEQFF

V: TRBV5-5
D: NA
size: few
J: TRBJ2-5
DNA: TGTGCCAGCAGCTTGGTCTTTACAGCCCAAGAGACCCAGTACTTC
CDR3: CASSLVFTAQETQYF

V: TRBV7-8
D: NA
size: NA
J: TRBJ2-1
DNA: TGTGCCAGCAGCTTAAACAGTATCTATGAGCAGTTCTTC
CDR3: CASSLNSIYEQFF

V: TRBV6-5
D: NA
size: NA
J: TRBJ1-3
DNA: TGTGCCGGGGCGGGGGGAGTAGGAAACACCATATATTTT
CDR3: CAGAGGVGNTIYF

V: TRBV7-8
D: TRBD1
size: NA
J: TRBJ2-7
DNA: TGTGCCAGCAGCTTAGACGGGACAGAAACCTACGAGCAGTACTTC
CDR3: CASSLDGTETYEQYF

V: TRBV5-4
D: TRBD1
size: few
J: TRBJ2-2
DNA: TGTGCCAGCAGCCCACGACAGGGGGCGTCCGGGGAGCTGTTTTTT
CDR3: CASSPRQGASGELFF

V: TRBV21-1
D: NA
size: NA
J: TRBJ2-7
DNA: TGTGCCAGCAGCAAAGCACGGTCCCCGGCGGGACGTCGATTCTACGAGCAGTACTTC
CDR3: CASSKARSPAGRRFYEQYF

V: TRBV4-1
D: NA
size: once
J: TRBJ2-3
DNA: TGCGCCAGCAGCCCCCCCGGAGAGGATACGCAGTATTTT
CDR3: CASSPPGEDTQYF

V: TRBV5-1
D: NA
size: NA
J: TRBJ1-1
DNA: TGCGCCAGCAGGTTAGAGGGATTCCAAAACACTGAAGCTTTCTTT
CDR3: CASRLEGFQNTEAFF

V: TRBV21-1
D: NA
size: NA
J: TRBJ2-1
DNA: TGTGCCAGCGGTGCCGGGACAGCTCTTTTCGGGCAGTTCTTC
CDR3: CASGAGTALFGQFF

V: TRBV19
D: TRBD2
size: NA
J: TRBJ2-1
DNA: TGTGCCAGTACCACACTAGGGCTAGCGGGGGAAAATGAGCAGTTCTTC
CDR3: CASTTLGLAGENEQFF

V: TRBV9
D: NA
size: NA
J: TRBJ2-3
DNA: TGTGCCAGCAGCGCTTCTTTAGATACGCAGTATTTT
CDR3: CASSASLDTQYF

V: TRBV6-5
D: NA
size: NA
J: TRBJ1-5
DNA: TGTGCCAGCAGACGACAAGGCGGGAGGGATCAGCCCCAGCATTTT
CDR3: CASRRQGGRDQPQHF

V: TRBV7-9
D: TRBD1
size: NA
J: TRBJ2-5
DNA: TGTGCCAGCAGCTTACGTCCCGGGACAGGGCGAGAGACCCAGTACTTC
CDR3: CASSLRPGTGRETQYF

V: TRBV10-3
D: TRBD1
size: NA
J: TRBJ1-2
DNA: TGTGCCACCCAGGGACAGGGGTCCTATGGCTACACCTTC
CDR3: CATQGQGSYGYTF

V: TRBV4-1
D: NA
size: once
J: TRBJ1-2
DNA: TGCGCCAGCAGCCAAGAGCCAGAAAATTACTATGGCTACACCTTC
CDR3: CASSQEPENYYGYTF

V: TRBV6-1
D: NA
size: once
J: TRBJ1-5
DNA: TGTGCCAGCAGTGAATTTTCGAGCTCGCCCGGAGGAACATCTCAGCCCCAGCATTTT
CDR3: CASSEFSSSPGGTSQPQHF

V: TRBV7-9
D: TRBD1
size: NA
J: TRBJ1-3
DNA: TGTGCCAGCAGCCCGACGACAGGGTTTGGTAACACCATATATTTT
CDR3: CASSPTTGFGNTIYF

V: TRBV29-1
D: TRBD2
size: few
J: TRBJ2-5
DNA: TGCAGCGGCGGGGGGAGACAAGAGACCCAGTACTTC
CDR3: CSGGGRQETQYF

V: TRBV7-2
D: NA
size: NA
J: TRBJ2-1
DNA: TGTGCCAGCAGCTTGTCTAGAGGTGAGCAGTTCTTC
CDR3: CASSLSRGEQFF

V: TRBV7-8
D: TRBD1
size: NA
J: TRBJ2-1
DNA: TGTGCCAGCAGCTTACGAGGACAGGGCCCCTACAATGAGCAGTTCTTC
CDR3: CASSLRGQGPYNEQFF

V: TRBV2
D: NA
size: NA
J: TRBJ1-2
DNA: TGTGCCAGCAGTGAAAGCAGGGTTGGCTACACCTTC
CDR3: CASSESRVGYTF

V: TRBV4-3
D: NA
size: NA
J: TRBJ1-1
DNA: TGCGCCAGCAGCCAAGAAAGGGGCAGTGAAGCTTTCTTT
CDR3: CASSQERGSEAFF

V: TRBV5-1
D: NA
size: NA
J: TRBJ2-1
DNA: TGCGCCAGCAGCTCCGCAGGGGGGCCTCGGGATGAGCAGTTCTTC
CDR3: CASSSAGGPRDEQFF

V: TRBV2
D: TRBD1
size: NA
J: TRBJ2-5
DNA: TGTGCCAGCAGTGAACGTACAGGGGTTTCGGAGACCCAGTACTTC
CDR3: CASSERTGVSETQYF

V: TRBV5-4
D: NA
size: few
J: TRBJ1-2
DNA: TGTGCCAGCAGCCCGGACAGCCTTCTTAACTATGGCTACACCTTC
CDR3: CASSPDSLLNYGYTF